The count of the clone carrying this T cell receptor (beta chain) is one. Its antigen is currently unknown. The data were taken from a study of identical twins. Whole-study results and caveats: Compared with models, monozygotic twins showed more out-of-frame TCR alpha sharing.

MiXCR, applied by TCRdb to the 5' RACE reads, yields one record per CDR3 protein. The table has some 790,000 distinct CDR3 sequences, about 20% seen once. Germline values: CDR1 SGHTA, CDR2 FQGNSA. The CDR3 is 13 amino acids. V was clipped by 5 bases and J by 4 bases, with 12 bases between them. The same data also went into a second study, on T cells expressing NK-cell markers.

This TCR was recovered from a woman aged 18-29 years in good health. This rearrangement joins TRBV7-2 to TRBJ2-7; the D gene is possibly TRBD1 (6 bases). The sample taken for sequencing was PBMCs. Written as DNA, the CDR3 is TGTGCCAGCAGCCAATGGACAGATTACGAGCAGTACTTC. It codes for CASSQWTDYEQYF. Based on the CDR3 plus reference TRBV7-2 and TRBJ2-7, the full variable domain is GAGVSQSPSNKVTEKGKDVELRCDPISGHTALYWYRQSLGQGLEFLIYFQGNSAPDKSGLPSDRFSAERTGGSVSTLTIQRTQQEDSAVYLCASSQWTDYEQYFGPGTRLTVT.